Shown below are 15 T cell receptor beta chains from a single sample sequenced in a study of response to subunit inactivated influenza vaccine. A single record per CDR3 protein comes from TCRdb applying MiXCR to the RT-PCR reads. The data show about 520,000 distinct CDR3 sequences, approximately 7.3% seen once. Here the sequenced sample was PBMCs from blood, taken around 2 years after vaccination. The source of these receptors is a man aged 50-75 years who received an inactivated influenza vaccine.

In this sample, this clonotype turned up many times. The chain recombines TRBV6-2 or TRBV6-3 with TRBJ2-3, with D possibly matching TRBD1 (5 bases). The CDR3 consists of 15 residues. Germline V lookup: CDR1 MNHEY, CDR2 SVGEGT. V was clipped by 2 bases and J by 3 bases, with 12 bases between them. The CDR3 here is CASSYGGRETDTQYF. In DNA form, the CDR3 reads TGTGCCAGCAGTTACGGCGGCAGGGAAACAGATACGCAGTATTTT.

The V and J genes are TRBV28 and TRBJ2-2, with D unresolved. The CDR3 has 14 amino acids. Germline CDR1 is MDHEN and CDR2 is SYDVKM. V was pared by 7 bases and J by 4 bases, with 13 bases between. As DNA, the CDR3 is TGTGCCAGCAATTCCGGGTATACCACCGGGGAGCTGTTTTTT. As protein: CASNSGYTTGELFF. Using reference TRBV28 and TRBJ2-2 for the parts outside the CDR3, the full variable domain is DVKVTQSSRYLVKRTGEKVFLECVQDMDHENMFWYRQDPGLGLRLIYFSYDVKMKEKGDIPEGYSVSREKKERFSLILESASTNQTSMYLCASNSGYTTGELFFGEGSRLTVL.

J is TRBJ1-6 and V is TRBV5-1, with D unclear. Germline-derived CDR1 and CDR2 are SGHRS and YFSETQ. The CDR3 loop spans 14 amino acids. V lost 6 bases, J lost 7 bases, and 14 bases lay in between. The CDR3 sequence: CASMGGLSNSPLHF. The CDR3 DNA reads TGCGCCAGCATGGGAGGCCTCTCGAATTCACCCCTCCACTTT.

The table lists this clonotype with a few counts. The rearrangement joins TRBV6-2 or TRBV6-3 to TRBJ2-5; D remains ambiguous. V shed 6 bases and J shed 2 bases, with 7 bases lying between them. Germline CDR1 MNHEY, CDR2 SVGEGT. This CDR3 contains 12 residues. The CDR3 DNA is TGTGCCAGCAGCAAACCGCAAGAGACCCAGTACTTC. This encodes CASSKPQETQYF.

Ten or more counts support this clonotype. The chain employs TRBV4-1 and TRBJ1-1; D is ambiguous. Germline CDR1 reads MGHRA; CDR2 reads YSYEKL. The CDR3 is made up of 13 amino acids. The V end lost 0 bases, the J end lost 4 bases, and 6 bases lay between the germline ends. The CDR3 nucleotides read TGCGCCAGCAGCCAAGAGGGGTTCACTGAAGCTTTCTTT. This translates into CASSQEGFTEAFF.

V gene TRBV7-8 combines with J gene TRBJ1-4; D may be TRBD1 (6 bases). V was clipped by 5 bases and J by 3 bases, with 13 bases between them. This CDR3 spans 15 amino acids. The germline gives CDR1 SGHVS, CDR2 FQNEAQ. CDR3: CASSPRGRANEKLFF. In nucleotides, the CDR3 is TGTGCCAGCAGCCCCAGGGGTAGGGCTAATGAAAAACTGTTTTTT.

V is TRBV11-3 and J is TRBJ2-3, with 7 bases lining up with TRBD1. The CDR3 is made up of 14 amino acids. CDR1 is SGHNT, CDR2 YENEEA, per germline. Trimming removed 5 bases from V and 2 bases from J; junction bases left unmatched: 4. CDR3 loop: CASSPGTVTDTQYF. CDR3 nucleotide sequence: TGTGCCAGCAGCCCAGGGACAGTCACAGATACGCAGTATTTT.

This sequence joins TRBV5-6 and TRBJ2-1; 10 bases match TRBD1. This CDR3 contains 16 residues. The germline CDR1 and CDR2 sequences are SGHDT and YYEEEE. V trimming: 7 bases; J trimming: 6 bases; junction bases outside the gene matches: 13. The CDR3 sequence is CASGLTGTGEANEQFF. The CDR3 bases are TGTGCCAGCGGCCTGACCGGGACAGGGGAGGCCAATGAGCAGTTCTTC.

The table lists this clonotype with a few counts. The CDR3 DNA reads TGCAGTGCTAGACCGGCAGACTACTTCTACGAGCAGTACTTC. Translating gives CSARPADYFYEQYF. The chain has TRBV20-1 and TRBJ2-7; maybe TRBD2 (5 bases). The CDR3 runs 14 residues. The V gene lost 2 bases and the J gene lost 3 bases, with 14 bases spanning the gap. Germline V gives CDR1 DFQATT, CDR2 SNEGSKA (reference sequence).

The gene calls are TRBV20-1 and TRBJ1-2, with a possible D match to TRBD1 (6 bases). Looked up from germline, CDR1 is DFQATT and CDR2 is SNEGSKA (reference sequence). Trimming pared 4 bases from V and 3 bases from J, leaving 9 bases between. The CDR3 loop spans 12 amino acids. Here the CDR3 reads CSANRDHYGYTF. The CDR3 DNA reads as TGCAGTGCTAACAGGGACCACTATGGCTACACCTTC.

The chain recombines TRBV20-1 with TRBJ2-7; maybe TRBD1 (5 bases). The length of the CDR3 is 13 residues. The V gene's germline CDR1 is DFQATT and CDR2 SNEGSKA (reference sequence). With 0 bases removed from V and 6 bases from J, the gap between germline ends came to 12 bases. The CDR3 DNA reads as TGCAGTGCTAGAGAAGGGGCGGCTGGCGAGCAGTACTTC. This translates into CSAREGAAGEQYF.

The chain carries TRBV4-3 and TRBJ2-3, with 11 bases aligning to TRBD1. The CDR3 covers 16 residues. The germline CDR1 and CDR2 sequences are LGHNA and YSLEER. V shed 2 bases and J 4 bases; nucleotides not matched to a gene: 5. The CDR3 loop reads CASSQTPGQGADTQYF. The CDR3 DNA follows: TGCGCCAGCAGCCAAACACCGGGACAGGGGGCAGATACGCAGTATTTT.

This clonotype was seen more than once but under ten times. The chain joins TRBV5-1 to TRBJ1-2, with 7 bases identical to TRBD1. V dropped 4 bases and J dropped 2; count of bases not matched to a gene: 5. This CDR3 contains 14 residues. Germline assignment: CDR1 SGHRS and CDR2 YFSETQ. As DNA, the CDR3 is TGCGCCAGCAGCGATGGGACAGTCAACTATGGCTACACCTTC. Residues: CASSDGTVNYGYTF.

In its sample, this clonotype was seen a few times. The J gene is TRBJ2-5, the V gene TRBV28, with a tentative D call TRBD1 (6 bases). Trimming stripped 1 base from V and 3 bases from J, with 12 bases between. The CDR3 totals 15 residues. Germline V lookup: CDR1 MDHEN, CDR2 SYDVKM. This chain's CDR3 is CASSLSGTQKETQYF. In DNA, the CDR3 is TGTGCCAGCAGTTTATCAGGGACACAGAAAGAGACCCAGTACTTC.

This clonotype was detected ten times or more. A much larger clone sits a single nucleotide away, making a read error possible. The J gene is TRBJ2-1, the V gene TRBV11-2; D is unresolved. From germline, CDR1 is SGHAT and CDR2 FQNNGV. V was cut by 3 bases and J by 5 bases, with 2 bases left in between. The CDR3 is 11 residues long. The CDR3 spells CASSLHNEQFF. Written as DNA, the CDR3 is TGTGCCAGCAGCTTGCACAATGAGCAGTTCTTC.